The 20 T cell receptor beta chains reported below all come from one sample, sequenced in a study of blood T cell repertoires in COVID-19. Clones were read by immunoSEQ multiplex PCR, and TCRdb kept only the in-frame ones, dropping some. The top ten hold approximately 4.7% of the sample, which has some 180,000 clones, approximately 86% seen once. Sequenced sample: PBMCs or T cells enriched from blood (not recorded which). These receptor sequences come from a woman aged 55-70 years with acute COVID-19.

The rearrangement uses TRBV19 and TRBJ1-2, with TRBD1 identical over 8 bases. Looked up from germline, CDR1 is LNHDA and CDR2 is SQIVND (reference sequence). The CDR3 has 14 residues. V shed 4 bases, J shed 4 bases, and the junction held 5 bases outside the gene matches. This CDR3 is CASSTGGWSYGYTF. Written as DNA, the CDR3 is TGTGCCAGTAGTACAGGGGGCTGGAGCTATGGCTACACCTTC.

This clone has just one count. The chain recombines TRBV3-1 (or the pseudogene TRBV3-2) with TRBJ1-2; weak D call: TRBD1 (6 bases). Trimming took off 5 bases at V and 7 bases at J, with 14 bases between the two ends. Germline V lookup: CDR1 LGHDT, CDR2 YNNKEL (reference sequence). The CDR3 sequence is 13 residues long. CDR3: CASSSQGRGGYTF. The CDR3 DNA sequence: TGTGCCAGCAGCTCTCAGGGGAGAGGTGGCTACACCTTC.

This clone was picked up one time. The V and J genes are TRBV27 and TRBJ1-2; the D gene is possibly TRBD1 (5 bases). V lost 5 bases, J lost 4 bases, and 14 bases lay in between. Germline V gene sequence: CDR1 MNHEY, CDR2 SMNVEV (reference sequence). This CDR3 region has 14 residues. CDR3 coding DNA: TGTGCCAGCAGTCCCCCGGGGGGTGGCTATGGCTACACCTTC. Translated, it gives CASSPPGGGYGYTF.

The CDR3 nucleotides read TGTGCCAGCCCAAGATCCGGAGGGTATGGCTACACCTTC. Protein product: CASPRSGGYGYTF. J is TRBJ1-2 and V is TRBV3-1 (or the pseudogene TRBV3-2); D uncertain. Germline CDR1 reads LGHDT; CDR2 reads YNNKEL (reference sequence). V was shortened by 8 bases and J by 5 bases, with 15 bases between the two germline ends. The CDR3 length is 13 residues.

The chain carries TRBV4-1 and TRBJ2-2; the D is unclear. There are 13 residues in the CDR3. Germline CDR1 is MGHRA and CDR2 is YSYEKL. Trimming took off 3 bases at V and 3 bases at J, with 5 bases between the two ends. The CDR3 DNA sequence: TGCGCCAGCAGCCAGTACTACACCGGGGAGCTGTTTTTT. Its protein product is CASSQYYTGELFF.

A single count supports this clone. The chain uses TRBV19 and TRBJ2-7; 7 nucleotides align to TRBD2. J was trimmed by 2 bases and V by 7 bases; bases with no gene match: 8. Germline CDR1 is LNHDA and CDR2 is SQIVND (reference sequence). This CDR3 comprises 14 residues. As DNA, the CDR3 is TGTGCCAGTAACCCCAGCGGGGCGACCTACGAGCAGTACTTC. Protein: CASNPSGATYEQYF.

The chain recombines TRBV19 with TRBJ1-1, with TRBD1 as a possible D gene (5 bases). The V and J ends lost 5 bases and 3 bases respectively, with 13 bases between them. The CDR3 totals 14 residues. The germline V gene has CDR1 LNHDA and CDR2 SQIVND (reference sequence). CDR3 protein: CASSPGGGYTEAFF. The CDR3 nucleotides are TGTGCCAGTAGTCCGGGGGGAGGGTACACTGAAGCTTTCTTT.

The sample holds a few counts of this clone. The rearrangement joins TRBV6-1 to TRBJ2-7; 9 positions match TRBD1. Losses at the gene ends were 3 bases for V and 6 bases for J; bases not matched to a gene: 6. The V gene's germline CDR1 is MNHNS and CDR2 SASEGT. CDR3 size: 14 residues. CDR3 coding DNA: TGTGCCAGCAGTGAGACACAGGGGGCTCGCGAGCAGTACGTC. This gives the protein CASSETQGAREQYV.

The rearrangement joins TRBV6-5 to TRBJ2-3; 14 nucleotides match TRBD2. The V segment lost 5 bases and the J segment 8 bases; nucleotides outside the gene matches: 6. This CDR3 has 15 residues. The germline V gene has CDR1 MNHEY and CDR2 SVGAGI. CDR3: CASSPGLAGVSTQYF. In nucleotides, the CDR3 is TGTGCCAGCAGTCCGGGACTAGCGGGAGTGAGTACGCAGTATTTT.

The genes are TRBV4-2 and TRBJ2-7; TRBD2 matches 9 bases. The CDR3 is 15 residues long. Germline V CDR1 and CDR2: LGHNA, YNFKEQ. V was pared by 0 bases and J by 6 bases, with 6 bases of the junction left unmatched. The CDR3 DNA reads TGTGCCAGCAGCCAAGATTCCAGCGGGAGGCCCGAGCAGTACTTC. Translated, it gives CASSQDSSGRPEQYF.

V and J are TRBV4-3 and TRBJ1-1, with D possibly matching TRBD1 (5 bases). Trimming stripped 4 bases from V and 0 bases from J, with 12 bases between. CDR1 LGHNA and CDR2 YSLEER come from the germline V gene. The length of the CDR3 is 15 residues. CDR3 DNA: TGCGCCAGCAGCCTGGGAGGGGCCATGAACACTGAAGCTTTCTTT. This codes for CASSLGGAMNTEAFF.

The J gene is TRBJ1-2, the V gene TRBV12-5; 7 nucleotides match TRBD1. CDR1 and CDR2 (germline): LGHNT, FRNRAP. The trim removed 6 bases at V and 5 bases at J, leaving 6 bases unmatched. The CDR3 has 13 residues. DNA for the CDR3: TGTGCTAGTGGGCCCGGGACAGTTTATGGCTACACCTTC. Translating it yields CASGPGTVYGYTF.

Here the CDR3 DNA reads TGTGCCAGCAGCTTAGTCGCAGGGGTTGAGAAAGAGACCCAGTACTTC. Encoded protein: CASSLVAGVEKETQYF. V usage is TRBV11-2 and J usage is TRBJ2-5, with D possibly matching TRBD1 (6 bases). V lost 1 base to trimming and J lost 3 bases, with 15 bases between them. CDR3 length: 16 amino acids. Germline-derived CDR1 and CDR2 are SGHAT and FQNNGV.

This rearrangement joins TRBV27 to TRBJ2-7, with D perhaps matching TRBD1 (6 bases). Trimming shortened V by 8 bases and J by 2 bases, and 13 bases separated the two germline ends. The germline CDR1 and CDR2 sequences are MNHEY and SMNVEV (reference sequence). CDR3 length equals 13 residues. The CDR3 reads CASGQDSTYEQYF. DNA for the CDR3: TGTGCCAGCGGGCAGGACAGTACCTACGAGCAGTACTTC.

V gene TRBV6-6 combines with J gene TRBJ2-1; possibly TRBD2 for D (6 bases). CDR1 is MNHNY, CDR2 SVGAGI, per germline (reference sequence). V was trimmed by 8 bases and J by 5 bases, leaving 19 bases between them. This CDR3 is built from 15 residues. CDR3 bases: TGTGCCAGCGGTCAGGAGGGGCGAAGCCACAATGAGCAGTTCTTC. This gives the protein CASGQEGRSHNEQFF.

This chain joins TRBV18 and TRBJ1-2; 12 positions match TRBD1. Germline V lookup: CDR1 KGHSH, CDR2 LQKENI. The CDR3 is 16 amino acids. The V gene end was trimmed by 5 bases and the J gene end by 6 bases; junction bases not matched to a gene: 10. The CDR3, as DNA: TGTGCCAGCTCAAGTTCTTCGGGACAGGGGGCTCATGGCTACACCTTC. Its translation: CASSSSSGQGAHGYTF.

This clone was seen only a few times. This chain links TRBV5-1 with TRBJ1-4; 11 nucleotides match TRBD1. Germline CDR1 and CDR2: SGHRS and YFSETQ. With 4 bases clipped from V and 5 bases from J, the junction kept 4 bases outside the gene matches. The CDR3 runs 15 residues. The CDR3 loop is CASSPGDRGNEKLFF. CDR3 in DNA: TGCGCCAGCAGCCCGGGGGACAGGGGGAATGAAAAACTGTTTTTT.

The rearrangement links TRBV7-9 to TRBJ2-3; maybe TRBD2 (7 bases). The CDR3 has 15 amino acids. Trimming shortened V by 3 bases and J by 2 bases, and 12 bases separated the two germline ends. Germline CDR1 and CDR2: SEHNR and FQNEAQ (reference sequence). The CDR3 sequence: CASSLGGGDTDTQYF. The CDR3 bases are TGTGCCAGCAGCTTGGGCGGGGGCGACACAGATACGCAGTATTTT.

This chain uses TRBV4-3 with TRBJ1-2; 7 nucleotides agree with TRBD1. V gave up 3 bases and J gave up 10 bases; unmatched junction bases: 11. CDR1 is LGHNA and CDR2 is YSLEER in the germline V gene. There are 14 residues in the CDR3. Written as DNA, the CDR3 is TGCGCCAGCAGCCAGTTACAGGGGTCTGCTTCCTACACCTTC. Encoded protein: CASSQLQGSASYTF.

The CDR3 region is CASSLVGVNSPLHF. As DNA, the CDR3 is TGTGCCAGCAGCTTAGTAGGGGTTAATTCACCCCTCCACTTT. The chain combines TRBV7-2 with TRBJ1-6; D possibly corresponds to TRBD1 (5 bases). The CDR3 is 14 amino acids. Trimming removed 1 base at V and 6 bases at J, with 7 bases between. Germline V gene data show CDR1 as SGHTA and CDR2 as FQGNSA.